A single sample is the source of the 17 T cell receptor beta chains below, sequenced in a study of beta chain features in type 1 diabetes. Expressed TCRB transcripts were sequenced because the isolated RNA had all been reverse transcribed beforehand. Data came from immunoSEQ multiplex PCR; TCRdb stores just in-frame clones and leaves some out. This table holds around 400,000 clones, around 16% found once. The sequenced sample consisted of naive CD4+ T cells from blood. All receptors come from a woman in her late teens or twenties in good health.

The CDR3 protein is CASSSSTGLGVNEQFF. The CDR3 nucleotides are TGTGCCAGCAGTTCCTCGACAGGGTTGGGCGTCAATGAGCAGTTCTTC. The chain has TRBV28 and TRBJ2-1; TRBD1 matches at 7 bases. This CDR3 spans 16 amino acids. Germline CDR1 and CDR2: MDHEN and SYDVKM. Trimming at V came to 4 bases and at J to 6 bases, leaving 12 bases not matched to a gene.

The chain carries TRBV7-2 and TRBJ2-1; 14 bases align to TRBD2. The CDR3 has 18 residues. With 3 bases clipped from V and 9 bases from J, the junction kept 13 bases outside the gene matches. Germline V gene data show CDR1 as SGHTA and CDR2 as FQGNSA. In nucleotides, the CDR3 is TGTGCCAGCAGCTTCTTGGGGTCCGGACTAGCGGGAGGACGTGAGCAGTTCTTC. Residues: CASSFLGSGLAGGREQFF.

The chain combines TRBV5-1 with TRBJ2-4; TRBD2 aligns across 14 bases. V was clipped by 6 bases and J by 9 bases; unmatched bases: 8. The CDR3 has 15 amino acids. Germline V lookup: CDR1 SGHRS, CDR2 YFSETQ. CDR3 coding DNA: TGCGCCAGCACGGGACTAGCGGGAGTTGGGGGCATTCAGTACTTC. Its translation is CASTGLAGVGGIQYF.

This clone was seen a handful of times. The chain links TRBV7-2 to TRBJ2-7; D may be TRBD1 (6 bases). The V end was cut by 2 bases, the J end by 1 base, with 9 bases between. The CDR3 totals 14 residues. Germline loops: CDR1 SGHTA, CDR2 FQGNSA. The CDR3 reads CASSLSRGSYEQYF. The CDR3 bases are TGTGCCAGCAGCTTATCCAGGGGTTCCTACGAGCAGTACTTC.

This clone was counted between two and nine times. V usage is TRBV7-9 and J usage is TRBJ1-2, with D uncertain. Germline V CDR1 and CDR2: SEHNR, FQNEAQ (reference sequence). Trimming took off 4 bases at V and 6 bases at J, with 15 bases between the two ends. The CDR3 loop spans 14 amino acids. In DNA, the CDR3 is TGTGCCAGCAGCTCCCGGGGAAGGGAGGATGGCTACACCTTC. Translated, it gives CASSSRGREDGYTF. The entire variable domain, with the rest obtained from reference TRBV7-9 and TRBJ1-2, is as follows: DTGVSQNPRHKITKRGQNVTFRCDPISEHNRLYWYRQTLGQGPEFLTYFQNEAQLEKSRLLSDRFSAERPKGSFSTLEIQRTEQGDSAMYLCASSSRGREDGYTFGSGTRLTVV.

The J gene is TRBJ2-3, the V gene TRBV6-4; no definite D call. From germline, CDR1 is MRHNA and CDR2 SNTAGT. There are 14 residues in the CDR3. The germline V and J ends were trimmed by 2 bases and 1 base, with 7 bases remaining between them. CDR3 DNA: TGTGCCAGCAGTGACAGCCATGGCACAGATACGCAGTATTTT. Protein sequence: CASSDSHGTDTQYF.

The gene calls are TRBV29-1 and TRBJ2-7, with 11 bases aligning to TRBD2. The CDR3 covers 12 residues. The germline V gene encodes CDR1 SQVTM and CDR2 ANQGSEA. V was pared by 6 bases and J by 6 bases, with 4 bases of the junction left unmatched. The CDR3 nucleotides read TGCAGCGTACGGCTAGCGGGAGGCGAGCAGTACTTC. Its protein is CSVRLAGGEQYF.

This clone appeared a few times. The rearrangement uses TRBV6-1 and TRBJ2-7; weak D call: TRBD2 (5 bases). V was trimmed by 6 bases and J by 2 bases, leaving 17 bases between them. In germline, CDR1 is MNHNS, CDR2 SASEGT. The CDR3 sequence is 15 residues long. As DNA, the CDR3 is TGTGCCAGCAGCCGAACCGGGCCGGGGACCTACGAGCAGTACTTC. Its protein is CASSRTGPGTYEQYF.

In this sample, this clone turned up a few times. The chain joins TRBV29-1 to TRBJ2-1; D may be TRBD1 (5 bases). The CDR3 loop spans 13 amino acids. The V gene's germline CDR1 is SQVTM and CDR2 ANQGSEA. Trimming left V 8 bases short and J 6 bases short, with 17 bases between. The CDR3 spells CSSRVETANEQFF. The CDR3, as DNA: TGCAGCTCCAGGGTAGAGACTGCCAATGAGCAGTTCTTC.

The chain carries TRBV7-2 and TRBJ2-1; tentatively, D is TRBD2 (5 bases). Per germline, CDR1 SGHTA and CDR2 FQGNSA. The length of the CDR3 is 14 residues. The V end lost 2 bases, the J end lost 8 bases, and 13 bases lay between the germline ends. As DNA, the CDR3 is TGTGCCAGCAGCTTATACGGGATTCTACATGAGCAGTTCTTC. Its translation is CASSLYGILHEQFF.

As regards this clone: The identical CDR3 is also encoded by other nucleotide sequences in the sample. This chain connects TRBV29-1 to TRBJ1-2, with 7 bases lining up with TRBD1. CDR1 SQVTM and CDR2 ANQGSEA come from the germline V gene. This CDR3 has 13 residues. V trimming: 2 bases; J trimming: 4 bases; junction bases outside the gene matches: 4. The CDR3 DNA reads as TGCAGCGTTGAACGGGCAGGGGGCTATGGCTACACCTTC. This sequence encodes CSVERAGGYGYTF.

This clone was counted a few times. The chain links TRBV7-2 to TRBJ1-1, with TRBD1 as a possible D gene (5 bases). Looked up from germline, CDR1 is SGHTA and CDR2 is FQGNSA. Trimming shortened V by 3 bases and J by 0 bases, and 11 bases separated the two germline ends. The CDR3 contains 15 residues. The CDR3 DNA sequence: TGTGCCAGCAGCTTGAGACAGAGAATGAACACTGAAGCTTTCTTT. Encoded protein: CASSLRQRMNTEAFF.

This clone was seen a handful of times. The chain uses TRBV20-1 and TRBJ2-1; D remains ambiguous. CDR1 and CDR2 from the germline V gene are DFQATT and SNEGSKA (reference sequence). The CDR3 extends over 11 amino acids. The ends were cut back, 3 bases at V and 6 bases at J, with 6 bases in the middle. The CDR3 region has the DNA TGCAGTGCTAGCGTAGTCAATGAGCAGTTCTTC. Its translation is CSASVVNEQFF.

This clone appeared a few times. The sample contains more than one DNA sequence encoding this CDR3. The rearrangement uses TRBV9 and TRBJ2-7, with 7 positions matching TRBD1. V lost 0 bases to trimming and J lost 4 bases; unmatched junction nucleotides: 1. The CDR3 covers 13 residues. Germline values: CDR1 SGDLS, CDR2 YYNGEE. CDR3 sequence: CASSVEQGYEQYF. The CDR3 region has the DNA TGTGCCAGCAGCGTAGAACAGGGGTACGAGCAGTACTTC.

This chain joins TRBV28 and TRBJ2-2, with D possibly being TRBD1 (5 bases). V dropped 3 bases and J dropped 0 bases, with 8 bases sitting between them. The germline V gene has CDR1 MDHEN and CDR2 SYDVKM. This CDR3 comprises 15 residues. CDR3 region: CASSLQGTNTGELFF. CDR3 nucleotide sequence: TGTGCCAGCAGTTTGCAGGGTACGAACACCGGGGAGCTGTTTTTT.

The chain links TRBV5-4 to TRBJ1-1; unclear D gene. CDR1 is SGHNT and CDR2 is YYREEE in the germline V gene (reference sequence). Trimming pared 0 bases from V and 1 base from J, leaving 7 bases between. This CDR3 has 14 amino acids. The DNA of the CDR3 is TGTGCCAGCAGCTTGGATTCTAGGAACACTGAAGCTTTCTTT. Its translation is CASSLDSRNTEAFF. Combining the CDR3 with reference TRBV5-4 and TRBJ1-1 gives the whole variable domain ETGVTQSPTHLIKTRGQQVTLRCSSQSGHNTVSWYQQALGQGPQFIFQYYREEENGRGNFPPRFSGLQFPNYSSELNVNALELDDSALYLCASSLDSRNTEAFFGQGTRLTVV.

The V call is TRBV6-5, the J call TRBJ2-2; D is possibly TRBD2 (6 bases). V lost 4 bases, J lost 6 bases, and 12 bases lay in between. This CDR3 contains 14 residues. Germline V gene sequence: CDR1 MNHEY, CDR2 SVGAGI. The CDR3 sequence: CASSFGGRAGELFF. CDR3 nucleotide sequence: TGTGCCAGCAGTTTCGGGGGAAGGGCCGGGGAGCTGTTTTTT.